Shown below are 15 T cell receptor beta chains from a single sample sequenced in a study of cytomegalovirus exposure and HLA in healthy donors. Some clones are missing from TCRdb's copy, which holds only in-frame ones; the method was immunoSEQ multiplex PCR. The sample lists over 200,000 clones; around 90% were seen once. Material: PBMCs. These TCRs come from a woman in her late teens or twenties in good health and CMV-seronegative.

The chain uses TRBV6-6 and TRBJ1-1; D is unresolved. Deletions cut 0 bases from V and 0 bases from J, with 8 bases between. Germline V gene data show CDR1 as MNHNY and CDR2 as SVGAGI (reference sequence). The CDR3 sequence is 15 residues long. CDR3 coding DNA: TGTGCCAGCAGTTACTCGCTCCAGATGAACACTGAAGCTTTCTTT. Translation: CASSYSLQMNTEAFF.

The chain is built from TRBV30 and TRBJ2-5, with unresolved D. V lost 1 base, J lost 7 bases, and 13 bases lay in between. Germline CDR1 and CDR2: GTSNPN and SVGIG (reference sequence). CDR3 length: 13 amino acids. In DNA, the CDR3 is TGTGCCTGGAGTGAAACCGACTCGGGGACCCAGTACTTC. This gives the protein CAWSETDSGTQYF. Filled out from reference TRBV30 and TRBJ2-5, the complete variable domain reads SQTIHQWPATLVQPVGSPLSLECTVEGTSNPNLYWYRQAAGRGLQLLFYSVGIGQISSEVPQNLSASRPQDRQFILSSKKLLLSDSGFYLCAWSETDSGTQYFGPGTRLLVL.

The V and J genes are TRBV11-1 and TRBJ1-1; 10 nucleotides match TRBD1. The CDR3 extends over 17 amino acids. Unmatched junction bases numbered 7, after V lost 2 bases and J lost 1 base. CDR1 and CDR2 (germline): SGHAT, FQDESV (reference sequence). DNA of the CDR3: TGTGCCAGCAGCTTACGTGGGACAGGGGCGCAGAACACTGAAGCTTTCTTT. This encodes CASSLRGTGAQNTEAFF.

This chain uses TRBV5-6 with TRBJ2-7; D is possibly TRBD1 (6 bases). Germline CDR1 reads SGHDT; CDR2 reads YYEEEE. CDR3 size: 15 residues. Trimming shortened V by 4 bases and J by 3 bases, and 17 bases separated the two germline ends. The CDR3 sequence: CASSGNDRLIYEQYF. The CDR3 DNA reads TGTGCCAGCAGCGGAAATGACAGGCTTATCTACGAGCAGTACTTC.

This clone was seen only a few times. The chain uses TRBV4-3 and TRBJ2-7, with TRBD1 identical over 8 bases. The V and J ends lost 0 bases and 7 bases, in that order; junction bases with no gene match: 2. The CDR3 sequence is 13 residues long. Germline V gives CDR1 LGHNA, CDR2 YSLEER. The CDR3: CASSQDRGREQYF. In DNA form, the CDR3 reads TGCGCCAGCAGCCAAGACAGGGGGCGAGAGCAGTACTTC.

The chain recombines TRBV6-1 with TRBJ1-1; D is unresolved. Per the germline V gene, CDR1 is MNHNS and CDR2 is SASEGT. Trimming removed 3 bases at V and 4 bases at J, with 12 bases between. This CDR3 has 14 amino acids. The DNA for the CDR3 is TGTGCCAGCAGTGATACGTTAGGGAGCACTGAAGCTTTCTTT. Translating it yields CASSDTLGSTEAFF.

In nucleotides, the CDR3 is TGTGCTAGTGGTTTGGCAGGGGGCTATGGCTACACCTTC. Protein product: CASGLAGGYGYTF. J is TRBJ1-2 and V is TRBV12-5, with TRBD1 matching over 7 bases. Unmatched junction bases numbered 0, after V lost 1 base and J lost 4 bases. Per germline, CDR1 LGHNT and CDR2 FRNRAP. The CDR3 is made up of 13 amino acids.

V and J are TRBV30 and TRBJ2-1, with TRBD2 identical over 9 bases. From germline, CDR1 is GTSNPN and CDR2 SVGIG (reference sequence). This CDR3 has 16 residues. V was pared by 1 base and J by 8 bases, with 12 bases of the junction left unmatched. As DNA, the CDR3 is TGTGCCTGGAGTGGAGGTTCTGCGGGAGGGGCCGATGAGCAGTTCTTC. Translating it yields CAWSGGSAGGADEQFF. The variable domain in full, with the rest retrieved from reference TRBV30 and TRBJ2-1, is SQTIHQWPATLVQPVGSPLSLECTVEGTSNPNLYWYRQAAGRGLQLLFYSVGIGQISSEVPQNLSASRPQDRQFILSSKKLLLSDSGFYLCAWSGGSAGGADEQFFGPGTRLTVL.

The chain couples TRBV25-1 to TRBJ2-1, with TRBD2 identical over 13 bases. Per germline, CDR1 MGHDK and CDR2 SYGVNS. V was clipped by 3 bases and J by 5 bases; unmatched bases: 10. This CDR3 has 18 residues. The CDR3: CASSDPTGTSGINNEQFF. The CDR3 DNA reads as TGTGCCAGCAGTGACCCTACCGGGACTAGCGGGATCAACAATGAGCAGTTCTTC.

The chain has TRBV15 and TRBJ2-7; TRBD2 matches at 9 bases. Per germline, CDR1 LNHNV and CDR2 YYDKDF (reference sequence). The CDR3 consists of 16 residues. The junction had 8 bases not matched to a gene; V was cut back by 1 base and J by 4 bases. CDR3: CATSRAAPREGYEQYF. The CDR3 coding sequence is TGTGCCACCAGCAGAGCCGCCCCGCGGGAGGGTTACGAGCAGTACTTC.

This CDR3 is CAISESVREGRTDTQYF. The CDR3, as DNA: TGTGCCATCAGTGAGTCGGTACGGGAGGGCCGAACAGATACGCAGTATTTT. V and J are TRBV10-3 and TRBJ2-3; 8 bases agree with TRBD2. From germline, CDR1 is ENHRY and CDR2 SYGVKD. The V gene end was trimmed by 0 bases and the J gene end by 3 bases; junction bases not matched to a gene: 8. The CDR3 has 17 residues.

The rearrangement uses TRBV5-6 and TRBJ2-7; 9 bases are a match to TRBD1. The CDR3 spans 16 residues. The germline CDR1 and CDR2 sequences are SGHDT and YYEEEE. The V segment lost 4 bases and the J segment 4 bases; nucleotides outside the gene matches: 12. CDR3 protein: CASSKARQGVRYEQYF. The DNA of the CDR3 is TGTGCCAGCAGCAAAGCTAGACAGGGGGTAAGGTACGAGCAGTACTTC.

The chain joins TRBV7-8 to TRBJ1-5; D is possibly TRBD1 (5 bases). Deletions cut 0 bases from V and 3 bases from J, with 15 bases between. Germline V gives CDR1 SGHVS, CDR2 FQNEAQ. This CDR3 is 17 amino acids long. In nucleotides, the CDR3 is TGTGCCAGCAGCTTAGCGTCTAAACAGGTCAACAATCAGCCCCAGCATTTT. It translates to CASSLASKQVNNQPQHF.

V and J are TRBV4-1 and TRBJ2-7, with TRBD2 identical over 9 bases. V trimming: 6 bases; J trimming: 7 bases; junction bases outside the gene matches: 10. The germline CDR1 and CDR2 sequences are MGHRA and YSYEKL. This CDR3 has 14 residues. The DNA for the CDR3 is TGCGCCAGCAGTCGGGGCGGGAGGGCGGGAGAGCAGTACTTC. This gives the protein CASSRGGRAGEQYF.

V is TRBV29-1 and J is TRBJ1-2; the match to TRBD1 covers 7 bases. Per the germline V gene, CDR1 is SQVTM and CDR2 is ANQGSEA. This CDR3 contains 13 residues. With 6 bases clipped from V and 5 bases from J, the junction kept 9 bases outside the gene matches. CDR3 bases: TGCAGCGTCACGGGGACAGACCTTTATGGCTACACCTTC. Translating gives CSVTGTDLYGYTF.